These T cell receptor beta chains were read from a single sample in a study of cytomegalovirus exposure and HLA in healthy donors. The repertoire was sequenced with immunoSEQ multiplex PCR; TCRdb's copy has only in-frame clones and lacks some. The table records 200,000 to 250,000 clones, 65% to 85% of them present only once. Specimen: PBMCs. Receptor source: a man aged 45 to 65 in good health and CMV-seronegative. CDR3s include the opening cysteine and the closing phenylalanine or tryptophan. A D gene is named only where the DNA matches it firmly. Clone size is shown for a subset of rows, as once, few, many or a class of expanded clone.

j_call: TRBJ2-3
cdr3_length: 15
d_call: TRBD1
clone_size: .
v_call: TRBV27
cdr3_nt: TGTGCCAGCAGCAGCCGGGACAGAAAGGGAGATACGCAGTATTTT
cdr3_aa: CASSSRDRKGDTQYF

j_call: TRBJ2-7
cdr3_length: 16
d_call: TRBD1
clone_size: .
v_call: TRBV6-6
cdr3_nt: TGTGCCAGCAGTTACTCGAGAGGGACAGGTAGGAACGAGCAGTACTTC
cdr3_aa: CASSYSRGTGRNEQYF

j_call: TRBJ2-1
cdr3_length: 15
d_call: TRBD2
clone_size: .
v_call: TRBV29-1
cdr3_nt: TGCAGCGTTGACCCGGGACTAGCGGGAGTCTATGAGCAGTTCTTC
cdr3_aa: CSVDPGLAGVYEQFF

j_call: TRBJ2-7
cdr3_length: 16
d_call: TRBD1
clone_size: .
v_call: TRBV27
cdr3_nt: TGTGCCAGCAGCGGGACAGGCCAAAACCCCGTCTACGAGCAGTACTTC
cdr3_aa: CASSGTGQNPVYEQYF

j_call: TRBJ1-2
cdr3_length: 17
d_call: TRBD1
clone_size: .
v_call: TRBV11-1
cdr3_nt: TGTGCCAGCAGCTTAGCGCTGAGCACAGGGGCTAACTATGGCTACACCTTC
cdr3_aa: CASSLALSTGANYGYTF

j_call: TRBJ2-3
cdr3_length: 12
d_call: .
clone_size: .
v_call: TRBV9
cdr3_nt: TGTGCCAGCAGCGTAGAGCAAGATACGCAGTATTTT
cdr3_aa: CASSVEQDTQYF

j_call: TRBJ1-2
cdr3_length: 15
d_call: .
clone_size: .
v_call: TRBV6-5
cdr3_nt: TGTGCCAGCAGCGAACAACGGGGGAGTTCCTATGGCTACACCTTC
cdr3_aa: CASSEQRGSSYGYTF

j_call: TRBJ2-7
cdr3_length: 14
d_call: TRBD1
clone_size: .
v_call: TRBV10-3
cdr3_nt: TGTGCCATCACTCCGGGACAGGGAGGCCACGAGCAGTACTTC
cdr3_aa: CAITPGQGGHEQYF

j_call: TRBJ2-2
cdr3_length: 15
d_call: .
clone_size: .
v_call: TRBV2
cdr3_nt: TGTGCCAGCAGTGAAGAAGCGGTGAACACCGGGGAGCTGTTTTTT
cdr3_aa: CASSEEAVNTGELFF

j_call: TRBJ2-7
cdr3_length: 14
d_call: TRBD1
clone_size: .
v_call: TRBV16
cdr3_nt: TGTGCCAGCAGCCCTGACAGGGGGCGGGGAGAGCAGTACTTC
cdr3_aa: CASSPDRGRGEQYF

j_call: TRBJ1-1
cdr3_length: 15
d_call: TRBD1
clone_size: many
v_call: TRBV11-2
cdr3_nt: TGTGCCAGCAGCTTAGTCCGGACAGGGTCTGCTGAAGCTTTCTTT
cdr3_aa: CASSLVRTGSAEAFF

j_call: TRBJ1-1
cdr3_length: 15
d_call: TRBD1
clone_size: once
v_call: TRBV5-1
cdr3_nt: TGCGCCAGCAGCTTGGCGCAGGGGGCAGGAACTGAAGCTTTCTTT
cdr3_aa: CASSLAQGAGTEAFF

j_call: TRBJ1-1
cdr3_length: 12
d_call: TRBD1
clone_size: few
v_call: TRBV5-4
cdr3_nt: TGTGCCAGCAGCTGGGGACAGGACGGAGCTTTCTTT
cdr3_aa: CASSWGQDGAFF